This TCR beta chain was documented in a study of blood T cell repertoires in COVID-19. For the study at large: Specimens from acute and convalescent COVID-19 originated in the United States, Italy and Spain. Sources were T cells, B-cell-depleted T cells, or PBMCs; the material itself was cDNA or gDNA.

This clone was picked up a small number of times. V trimming: 5 bases; J trimming: 0 bases; junction bases outside the gene matches: 5. The CDR3 totals 15 residues. Germline V gene lookup returns CDR1 MNHEY and CDR2 SVGEGT. Per the study methods: The authors estimated nucleated cell counts from reference gene primer amplification. The table came from immunoSEQ multiplex PCR; TCRdb's copy has only in-frame clones and leaves some out. From that table come the V and J calls and clone size; the DNA was used to work out D and trimming. The table lists 50,000 to 65,000 clones, around 85% of them singletons, with 5% to 6.5% in the top ten.

Sequencing was done on a sample of peripheral blood. The receptor was derived from a man aged 65-85 years with acute or convalescent COVID-19. This chain links TRBV6-2 or TRBV6-3 with TRBJ2-7; 9 positions match TRBD1. Here the CDR3 DNA reads TGTGCCAGCAGTCGAACACAGGGGGCCTCCTACGAGCAGTACTTC. This gives the protein CASSRTQGASYEQYF.